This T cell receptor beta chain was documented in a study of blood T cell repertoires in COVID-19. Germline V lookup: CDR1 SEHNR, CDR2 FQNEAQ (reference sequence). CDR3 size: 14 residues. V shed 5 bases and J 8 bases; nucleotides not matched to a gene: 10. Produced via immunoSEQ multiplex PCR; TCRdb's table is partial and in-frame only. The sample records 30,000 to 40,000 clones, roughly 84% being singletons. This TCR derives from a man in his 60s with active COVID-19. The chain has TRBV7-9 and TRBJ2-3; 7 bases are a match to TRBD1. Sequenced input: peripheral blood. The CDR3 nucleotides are TGTGCCAGCAGCCCCCGGGACAGAGAATTTACGCAGTATTTT. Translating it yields CASSPRDREFTQYF.